Following are 32 T cell receptor beta chains from one sample sequenced in a study of blood T cell repertoires in COVID-19. Produced via immunoSEQ multiplex PCR; TCRdb's table is partial and in-frame only. The sample contains a few hundred thousand clones, roughly 87% of which appear only once. Sequencing was carried out using PBMCs or T cells enriched from blood (not recorded which). These receptors were obtained from a woman under 40 who had recovered from COVID-19.

This chain links TRBV18 with TRBJ1-2; the D is unclear. The CDR3 is 13 amino acids. V lost 5 bases and J 0 bases, leaving 7 bases between the germline ends. Germline CDR1 KGHSH, CDR2 LQKENI. As DNA, the CDR3 is TGTGCCAGCTCATCAGATACTAACTATGGCTACACCTTC. It is translated as CASSSDTNYGYTF. The full variable domain, with the rest looked up from reference TRBV18 and TRBJ1-2, is NAGVMQNPRHLVRRRGQEARLRCSPMKGHSHVYWYRQLPEEGLKFMVYLQKENIIDESGMPKERFSAEFPKEGPSILRIQQVVRGDSAAYFCASSSDTNYGYTFGSGTRLTVV.

The chain recombines TRBV5-6 with TRBJ1-2; D unclear. Trimming took off 1 base at V and 5 bases at J, with 15 bases between the two ends. In germline, CDR1 is SGHDT, CDR2 YYEEEE. This CDR3 region has 15 residues. CDR3 sequence: CASSLRQALHYGYTF. The CDR3 DNA follows: TGTGCCAGCAGCTTGAGGCAGGCCCTCCATTATGGCTACACCTTC.

The chain links TRBV18 to TRBJ1-2; D call uncertain. Germline loops: CDR1 KGHSH, CDR2 LQKENI. CDR3 length: 14 amino acids. V gave up 0 bases and J gave up 3 bases, with 8 bases separating them. The CDR3 nucleotides read TGTGCCAGCTCACCACCGGGCCTTGACTATGGCTACACCTTC. It yields the protein CASSPPGLDYGYTF.

CDR3 bases: TGTGCCAGCTCACCCCCTCTGGGGACTAGCGGGGTACTAGCCAAAAACATTCAGTACTTC. Its translation is CASSPPLGTSGVLAKNIQYF. The gene calls are TRBV18 and TRBJ2-4; 13 positions agree with TRBD2. V gave up 3 bases and J gave up 0 bases; unmatched junction bases: 11. The CDR3 totals 20 residues. CDR1 KGHSH and CDR2 LQKENI come from the germline V gene.

The sample holds a few counts of this clone. This same CDR3 is encoded by further DNA sequences in the sample. The chain joins TRBV5-1 to TRBJ1-2; TRBD1 matches 8 bases. CDR3 length equals 15 residues. After removal of 4 bases from V and 2 bases from J, the junction contained 7 bases not matched to a gene. Germline CDR1 and CDR2: SGHRS and YFSETQ. The CDR3 protein is CASSPETGANYGYTF. In DNA, the CDR3 is TGCGCCAGCAGCCCGGAGACAGGGGCAAACTATGGCTACACCTTC.

This chain links TRBV3-1 (or the pseudogene TRBV3-2) with TRBJ2-5; D might be TRBD2 (6 bases). The CDR3 is 16 amino acids. Germline CDR1 LGHDT, CDR2 YNNKEL (reference sequence). The ends were cut back, 0 bases at V and 4 bases at J, with 15 bases in the middle. DNA for the CDR3: TGTGCCAGCAGCCAAGATCGGGCTAGCGTGGGAGAGACCCAGTACTTC. Its protein product is CASSQDRASVGETQYF.

This chain links TRBV7-2 with TRBJ1-6; 7 bases fit TRBD1. Germline CDR1 is SGHTA and CDR2 is FQGNSA. Unmatched junction bases numbered 3, after V lost 1 base and J lost 9 bases. The CDR3 contains 14 residues. The CDR3 spells CASSLDGTVSPLHF. CDR3 nucleotide sequence: TGTGCCAGCAGCTTAGACGGGACAGTTTCACCCCTCCACTTT.

This clone occurred once. This chain uses TRBV7-8 with TRBJ2-1; 8 nucleotides line up with TRBD2. J lost 0 bases, V lost 4 bases, and 8 bases had no gene match. Germline CDR1 and CDR2: SGHVS and FQNEAQ. CDR3 length equals 17 residues. DNA for the CDR3: TGTGCCAGCAGCTCAGGCGGGAGCGGGAGCTCCTACAATGAGCAGTTCTTC. Protein: CASSSGGSGSSYNEQFF.

The sample holds one count of this clone. V usage is TRBV5-5 and J usage is TRBJ1-1; 7 bases align to TRBD1. The V gene's germline CDR1 is SGHKS and CDR2 YYEKEE (reference sequence). The length of the CDR3 is 16 residues. V was pared by 0 bases and J by 7 bases, with 12 bases of the junction left unmatched. CDR3 amino acids: CASSLGPSGGQYEAFF. CDR3 DNA: TGTGCCAGCAGCTTGGGACCCTCAGGGGGGCAGTATGAAGCTTTCTTT.

This chain links TRBV5-1 with TRBJ2-5, with TRBD1 as a possible D gene (7 bases). V lost 1 base, J lost 3 bases, and 10 bases lay in between. There are 14 residues in the CDR3. In germline, CDR1 is SGHRS, CDR2 YFSETQ. CDR3 sequence (DNA): TGCGCCAGCAGCTTGCAGGGGGGCGAAGAGACCCAGTACTTC. The encoded protein is CASSLQGGEETQYF.

The chain links TRBV15 to TRBJ2-1; tentative D call: TRBD2 (6 bases). V was trimmed by 6 bases and J by 7 bases, leaving 19 bases between them. Germline V gives CDR1 LNHNV, CDR2 YYDKDF (reference sequence). This CDR3 contains 15 residues. The CDR3 bases are TGTGCCACCAGAAGCGGGCGTGACTCGTCAAATGAGCAGTTCTTC. Protein product: CATRSGRDSSNEQFF.

This rearrangement joins TRBV7-3 to TRBJ2-2; possible D gene TRBD2, 6 bases. V lost 5 bases and J 6 bases, leaving 22 bases between the germline ends. The germline CDR1 and CDR2 sequences are SGHTA and FQGTGA. The CDR3 sequence is 17 residues long. Here the CDR3 reads CASSPKVQRAAAGELFF. DNA for the CDR3: TGTGCCAGCAGCCCTAAGGTCCAGCGGGCCGCTGCCGGGGAGCTGTTTTTT.

This clone was counted between two and nine times. The V call is TRBV7-8, the J call TRBJ2-1; 12 bases are a match to TRBD2. V lost 2 bases, J lost 3 bases, and 2 bases stayed unmatched. There are 16 residues in the CDR3. Germline lookup yields CDR1 SGHVS and CDR2 FQNEAQ. In DNA form, the CDR3 reads TGTGCCAGCAGCTTAACTAGCGGGAGGAACTACAATGAGCAGTTCTTC. It is translated as CASSLTSGRNYNEQFF.

The chain links TRBV27 to TRBJ1-3; D not certain. This CDR3 is 16 amino acids long. The V gene's germline CDR1 is MNHEY and CDR2 SMNVEV (reference sequence). Trimming left V 2 bases short and J 0 bases short, with 11 bases between. The CDR3 DNA sequence: TGTGCCAGCAGTTTAACCCAACTGAGCTCTGGAAACACCATATATTTT. It codes for CASSLTQLSSGNTIYF.

About this clone: The same CDR3 can be traced to other DNA sequences in this sample. J is TRBJ2-2 and V is TRBV7-9; D is uncertain. The germline V gene encodes CDR1 SEHNR and CDR2 FQNEAQ (reference sequence). Trimming left V 3 bases short and J 4 bases short, with 9 bases between. The CDR3 loop spans 14 amino acids. CDR3 region: CASSLGAPTGELFF. The CDR3 nucleotides are TGTGCCAGCAGCTTGGGCGCGCCCACCGGGGAGCTGTTTTTT.

This chain connects TRBV6-5 to TRBJ2-7; 10 positions match TRBD2. The CDR3 length is 16 residues. The germline V gene has CDR1 MNHEY and CDR2 SVGAGI. Germline trimming cut 4 bases from V and 3 bases from J; bases unmatched to any gene: 9. The CDR3 DNA sequence: TGTGCCAGCAGTTCCCCGTTGGTAGCGGGGGGCTACGAGCAGTACTTC. Translated, it gives CASSSPLVAGGYEQYF.

The genes are TRBV13 and TRBJ1-1; possible D gene TRBD1, 6 bases. CDR1 PRHDT and CDR2 FYEKMQ come from the germline V gene (reference sequence). The CDR3 is 13 residues long. The V gene lost 5 bases and the J gene lost 6 bases, with 13 bases spanning the gap. The CDR3 reads CASSPTDRSEAFF. For the CDR3, the DNA is TGTGCCAGCAGCCCAACCGACAGGTCTGAAGCTTTCTTT.

V usage is TRBV10-3 and J usage is TRBJ2-6, with TRBD1 matching 10 bases. This CDR3 is built from 17 residues. The germline V gene has CDR1 ENHRY and CDR2 SYGVKD. J was trimmed by 0 bases and V by 10 bases; bases with no gene match: 9. The CDR3 protein is CATSDRGSDSGANVLTF. DNA for the CDR3: TGTGCCACTTCGGACAGGGGGTCCGACTCTGGGGCCAACGTCCTGACTTTC.

This chain's CDR3 is CASSQWTGVIGYTF. The CDR3 nucleotides read TGCGCCAGCAGCCAGTGGACAGGGGTTATTGGCTACACCTTC. The gene calls are TRBV4-1 and TRBJ1-2; 9 nucleotides align to TRBD1. CDR3 length: 14 residues. The germline CDR1 and CDR2 sequences are MGHRA and YSYEKL. J was trimmed by 7 bases and V by 3 bases; bases with no gene match: 6.

V usage is TRBV6-5 and J usage is TRBJ1-4, with unresolved D. Germline V CDR1 and CDR2: MNHEY, SVGAGI. Trimming removed 2 bases at V and 0 bases at J, with 7 bases between. This CDR3 region has 15 residues. In DNA, the CDR3 is TGTGCCAGCAGTTACCTCGGTGCAACTAATGAAAAACTGTTTTTT. Its protein product is CASSYLGATNEKLFF.

This clone appeared once. The genes are TRBV3-1 (or the pseudogene TRBV3-2) and TRBJ1-4; 7 bases align to TRBD1. The CDR3 totals 18 residues. Germline V lookup: CDR1 LGHDT, CDR2 YNNKEL (reference sequence). V shed 6 bases, J shed 0 bases, and the junction held 13 bases outside the gene matches. This CDR3 is CASSQTGTYIATNEKLFF. Written as DNA, the CDR3 is TGTGCCAGCAGTCAGACAGGGACCTATATCGCAACTAATGAAAAACTGTTTTTT.

The chain couples TRBV28 to TRBJ2-1, with 8 bases fitting TRBD2. After removal of 8 bases from V and 8 bases from J, the junction contained 8 bases not matched to a gene. The CDR3 has 13 residues. Per the germline V gene, CDR1 is MDHEN and CDR2 is SYDVKM. The CDR3 nucleotides are TGTGCCAGCCGTCCGGGAGGGATTGATGAGCAGTTCTTC. It specifies CASRPGGIDEQFF. Drawing the rest from reference TRBV28 and TRBJ2-1, the complete variable domain is DVKVTQSSRYLVKRTGEKVFLECVQDMDHENMFWYRQDPGLGLRLIYFSYDVKMKEKGDIPEGYSVSREKKERFSLILESASTNQTSMYLCASRPGGIDEQFFGPGTRLTVL.

The gene calls are TRBV3-1 (or the pseudogene TRBV3-2) and TRBJ2-5; 15 positions agree with TRBD2. The germline CDR1 and CDR2 sequences are LGHDT and YNNKEL (reference sequence). CDR3 length equals 15 residues. V lost 2 bases, J lost 7 bases, and 2 bases stayed unmatched. This CDR3 reads CASSQRTSGGGTQYF. Here the CDR3 DNA reads TGTGCCAGCAGCCAACGGACTAGCGGGGGGGGGACCCAGTACTTC.

The chain has TRBV5-4 and TRBJ1-2; TRBD1 agrees at 10 bases. Germline CDR1 SGHNT, CDR2 YYREEE (reference sequence). Trimming at V came to 4 bases and at J to 8 bases, leaving 8 bases not matched to a gene. The CDR3 consists of 14 residues. The CDR3 spells CASSPGQGNKGYTF. CDR3 bases: TGTGCCAGCAGCCCGGGACAGGGGAACAAAGGCTACACCTTC. The whole variable domain, remainder taken from reference TRBV5-4 and TRBJ1-2, is ETGVTQSPTHLIKTRGQQVTLRCSSQSGHNTVSWYQQALGQGPQFIFQYYREEENGRGNFPPRFSGLQFPNYSSELNVNALELDDSALYLCASSPGQGNKGYTFGSGTRLTVV.

The chain recombines TRBV27 with TRBJ1-2; no reliable D call. CDR1 and CDR2 (germline): MNHEY, SMNVEV (reference sequence). CDR3 length: 18 residues. The V end was cut by 5 bases, the J end by 5 bases, with 27 bases between. The CDR3 region has the DNA TGTGCCAGCAGTAGAAAAATCTCCGAGGCGGCTGGAGGGTATGGCTACACCTTC. Translated: CASSRKISEAAGGYGYTF.

This chain connects TRBV6-2 or TRBV6-3 to TRBJ2-7; 13 bases agree with TRBD2. The CDR3 has 16 residues. Germline CDR1 is MNHEY and CDR2 is SVGEGT. Trimming removed 4 bases from V and 2 bases from J; junction bases left unmatched: 5. CDR3 region: CASSSGTSGATYEQYF. The CDR3 DNA reads TGTGCCAGCAGTTCCGGGACTAGCGGGGCGACCTACGAGCAGTACTTC.

This chain links TRBV27 with TRBJ1-1, with 7 bases aligning to TRBD1. The trim removed 8 bases at V and 10 bases at J, leaving 10 bases unmatched. The V gene's germline CDR1 is MNHEY and CDR2 SMNVEV (reference sequence). The CDR3 runs 12 residues. The CDR3 DNA is TGTGCCAGCGTGAGGGGACAGAAGAGAGCTTTCTTT. Translated, it gives CASVRGQKRAFF.

The V gene is TRBV14, the J gene TRBJ2-3, with 11 bases lining up with TRBD2. The junction had 2 bases not matched to a gene; V was cut back by 2 bases and J by 4 bases. Germline V gene sequence: CDR1 SGHDN, CDR2 FVKESK. The CDR3 runs 15 residues. The CDR3 bases are TGTGCCAGCAGCCAAACTAGCGGGAGTCCAGATACGCAGTATTTT. It yields the protein CASSQTSGSPDTQYF.

V and J are TRBV7-9 and TRBJ2-5; 13 bases fit TRBD2. Trimming removed 5 bases from V and 5 bases from J; junction bases left unmatched: 8. The CDR3 contains 16 residues. Germline V lookup: CDR1 SEHNR, CDR2 FQNEAQ (reference sequence). In DNA form, the CDR3 reads TGTGCCAGCAGCCCAACCGGGACTAGCGGGGAGGAGACCCAGTACTTC. This sequence encodes CASSPTGTSGEETQYF. The variable domain in full, completed from reference TRBV7-9 and TRBJ2-5, reads DTGVSQNPRHKITKRGQNVTFRCDPISEHNRLYWYRQTLGQGPEFLTYFQNEAQLEKSRLLSDRFSAERPKGSFSTLEIQRTEQGDSAMYLCASSPTGTSGEETQYFGPGTRLLVL.

The chain uses TRBV4-2 and TRBJ2-3; possible D gene TRBD2, 7 bases. The germline CDR1 and CDR2 sequences are LGHNA and YNFKEQ. Trimming left V 0 bases short and J 2 bases short, with 12 bases between. The CDR3 loop spans 16 amino acids. Here the CDR3 reads CASSQDVRGATDTQYF. As DNA, the CDR3 is TGTGCCAGCAGCCAAGATGTCCGGGGGGCCACAGATACGCAGTATTTT.

This clone was counted a single time. The chain combines TRBV5-1 with TRBJ1-1; possible D gene TRBD1, 5 bases. CDR1 SGHRS and CDR2 YFSETQ come from the germline V gene. The CDR3 totals 13 residues. Trimming cost V 3 bases and J 4 bases, with 10 bases left between them. The CDR3 reads CASSWSQGTEAFF. As DNA, the CDR3 is TGCGCCAGCAGCTGGAGCCAGGGCACTGAAGCTTTCTTT.

V gene TRBV7-2 combines with J gene TRBJ2-7; possibly TRBD2 for D (5 bases). Germline CDR1 reads SGHTA; CDR2 reads FQGNSA. The CDR3 consists of 15 residues. The V end lost 5 bases, the J end lost 5 bases, and 19 bases lay between the germline ends. CDR3 sequence (DNA): TGTGCCAGCAGCGCACCCGGGAATTTTCTCAACGAGCAGTACTTC. Encoded protein: CASSAPGNFLNEQYF.